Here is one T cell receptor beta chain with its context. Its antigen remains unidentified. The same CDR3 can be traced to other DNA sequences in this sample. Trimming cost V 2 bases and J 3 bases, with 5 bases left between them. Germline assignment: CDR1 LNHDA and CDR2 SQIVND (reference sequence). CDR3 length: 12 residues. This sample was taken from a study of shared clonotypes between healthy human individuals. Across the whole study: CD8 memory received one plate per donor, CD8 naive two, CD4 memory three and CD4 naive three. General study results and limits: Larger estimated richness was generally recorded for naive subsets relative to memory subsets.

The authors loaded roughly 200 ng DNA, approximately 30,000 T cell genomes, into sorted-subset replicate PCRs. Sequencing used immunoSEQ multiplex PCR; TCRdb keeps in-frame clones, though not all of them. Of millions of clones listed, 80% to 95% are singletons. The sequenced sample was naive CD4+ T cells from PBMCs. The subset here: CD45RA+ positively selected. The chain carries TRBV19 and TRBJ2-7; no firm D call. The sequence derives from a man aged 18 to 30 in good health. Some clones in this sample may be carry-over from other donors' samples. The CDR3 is CASSIKGYEQYF. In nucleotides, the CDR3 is TGTGCCAGTAGTATAAAGGGCTACGAGCAGTACTTC.